This TCR beta chain emerged from a study of molecular identifiers for immune sequencing clone quantification. CDR3 size: 14 residues. Between the trimmed V and J ends, which lost 1 base and 2 bases, there was a span of 8 bases. In preparing bulk TCR libraries, previously described methods and listed TCR primers were used. TCRdb re-derived calls from the PCR reads in MiXCR, one entry per CDR3 protein. This table holds 88,000 or so distinct CDR3 sequences, around 23% found once. This clonotype was counted only a few times. RNA fractions of 10%, 30% or 50% and roughly 19,000 to 1,100,000 sorted cells were the source of naive CD8 libraries.

The origin of this receptor is a human donor in good health. Some libraries in this study had Jurkat cell RNA spiked in. The sample comprised naive CD8+ T cells from blood, with Jurkat cell RNA spiked in. As for subset: FACS-sorted CD8+CD4-CCR7+CD45RA+ naive T cells. The chain combines TRBV12-3 or TRBV12-4 with TRBJ1-2, with D uncertain. In DNA, the CDR3 is TGTGCCAGCAGTTTAGGATCCACCAACTATGGCTACACCTTC. It encodes CASSLGSTNYGYTF.